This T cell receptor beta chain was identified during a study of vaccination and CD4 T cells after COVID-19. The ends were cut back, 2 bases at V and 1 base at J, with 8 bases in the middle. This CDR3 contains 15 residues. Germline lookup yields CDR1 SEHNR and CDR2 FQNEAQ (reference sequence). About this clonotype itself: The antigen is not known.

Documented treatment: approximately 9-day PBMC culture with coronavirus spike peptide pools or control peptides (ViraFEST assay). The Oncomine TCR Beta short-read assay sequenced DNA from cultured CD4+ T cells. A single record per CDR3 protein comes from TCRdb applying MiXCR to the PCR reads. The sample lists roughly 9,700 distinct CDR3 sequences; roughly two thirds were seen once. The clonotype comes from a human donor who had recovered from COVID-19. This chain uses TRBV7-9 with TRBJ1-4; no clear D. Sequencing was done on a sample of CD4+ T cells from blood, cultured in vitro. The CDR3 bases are TGTGCCAGCAGCTTATCTATGGGAACTAATGAAAAACTGTTTTTT. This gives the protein CASSLSMGTNEKLFF. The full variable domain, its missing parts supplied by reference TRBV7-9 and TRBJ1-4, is DTGVSQNPRHKITKRGQNVTFRCDPISEHNRLYWYRQTLGQGPEFLTYFQNEAQLEKSRLLSDRFSAERPKGSFSTLEIQRTEQGDSAMYLCASSLSMGTNEKLFFGSGTQLSVL.